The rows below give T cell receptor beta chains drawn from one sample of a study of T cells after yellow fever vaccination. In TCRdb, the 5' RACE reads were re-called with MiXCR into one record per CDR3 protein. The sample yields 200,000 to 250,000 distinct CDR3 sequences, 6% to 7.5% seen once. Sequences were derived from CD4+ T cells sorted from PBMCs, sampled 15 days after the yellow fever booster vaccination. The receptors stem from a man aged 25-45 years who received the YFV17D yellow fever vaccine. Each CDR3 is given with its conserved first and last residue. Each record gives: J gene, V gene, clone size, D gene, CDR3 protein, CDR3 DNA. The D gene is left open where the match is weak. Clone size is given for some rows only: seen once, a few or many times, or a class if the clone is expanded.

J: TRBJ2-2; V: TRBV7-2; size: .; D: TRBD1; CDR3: CASRMTGSGTGELFF; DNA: TGTGCCAGCAGGATGACAGGGAGCGGAACCGGGGAGCTGTTTTTT
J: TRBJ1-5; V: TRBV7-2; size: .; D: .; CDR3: CASSFGTDSNQPQHF; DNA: TGTGCCAGCAGCTTCGGGACGGATAGCAATCAGCCCCAGCATTTT
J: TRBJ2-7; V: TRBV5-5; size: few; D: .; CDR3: CASSLRAGSYEQYF; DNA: TGTGCCAGCAGCTTGCGGGCAGGGTCCTACGAGCAGTACTTC
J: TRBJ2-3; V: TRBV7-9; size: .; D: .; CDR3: CASLGEAGITDTQYF; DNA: TGTGCCAGCCTCGGGGAGGCGGGGATCACAGATACGCAGTATTTT
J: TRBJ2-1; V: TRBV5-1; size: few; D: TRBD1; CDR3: CASSLSGQYNEQFF; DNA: TGCGCCAGCAGCTTGTCGGGACAGTACAATGAGCAGTTCTTC
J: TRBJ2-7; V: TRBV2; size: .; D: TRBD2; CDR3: CASSGTSGSYEQYF; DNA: TGTGCCAGCAGTGGGACTAGCGGGTCCTACGAGCAGTACTTC
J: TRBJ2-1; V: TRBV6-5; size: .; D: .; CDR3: CASSSWFSSYNEQFF; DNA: TGTGCCAGCAGTTCCTGGTTCAGCTCCTACAATGAGCAGTTCTTC
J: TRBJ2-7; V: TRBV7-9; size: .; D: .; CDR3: CASSLEGRWLLQYF; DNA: TGTGCCAGCAGCTTAGAGGGACGGTGGCTGCTGCAGTACTTC
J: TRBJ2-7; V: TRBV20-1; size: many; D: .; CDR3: CSARDRVSDSPYEQYF; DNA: TGCAGTGCTAGAGATCGGGTTTCGGACAGTCCGTACGAGCAGTACTTC
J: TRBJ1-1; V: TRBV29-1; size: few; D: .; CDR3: CSAKSREAFF; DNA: TGCAGCGCCAAAAGTCGGGAAGCTTTCTTT
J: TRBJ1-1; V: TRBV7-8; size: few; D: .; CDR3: CASSSLRETEAFF; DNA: TGTGCCAGCAGCTCCTTAAGGGAAACTGAAGCTTTCTTT
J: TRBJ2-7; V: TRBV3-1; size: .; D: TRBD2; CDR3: CASSKGLAAEQYF; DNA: TGTGCCAGCAGCAAAGGACTAGCGGCCGAGCAGTACTTC
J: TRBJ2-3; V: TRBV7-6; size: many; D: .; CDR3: CASSLDGRARDTQYF; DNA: TGTGCCAGCAGCTTAGACGGGAGAGCCCGGGATACGCAGTATTTT
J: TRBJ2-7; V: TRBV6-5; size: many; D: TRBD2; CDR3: CASSYQTSGSSSEQYF; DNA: TGTGCCAGCAGTTACCAAACTAGCGGGAGTAGTAGCGAGCAGTACTTC
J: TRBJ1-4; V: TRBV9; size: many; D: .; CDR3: CASSPRAAWEKLFF; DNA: TGTGCCAGCAGCCCTCGGGCCGCGTGGGAAAAACTGTTTTTT
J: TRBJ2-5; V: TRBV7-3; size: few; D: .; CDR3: CASSLRGSGQWGPQTQYF; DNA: TGTGCCAGCAGCTTAAGGGGTTCTGGACAGTGGGGTCCTCAGACCCAGTACTTC
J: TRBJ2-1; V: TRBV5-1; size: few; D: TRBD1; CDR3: CASSSPDRDEQFF; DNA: TGCGCCAGCAGCTCCCCGGACAGGGATGAGCAGTTCTTC
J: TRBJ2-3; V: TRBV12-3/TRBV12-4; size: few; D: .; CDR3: CASSFGGKGNTQYF; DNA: TGTGCCAGCAGTTTTGGCGGGAAGGGTAATACGCAGTATTTT
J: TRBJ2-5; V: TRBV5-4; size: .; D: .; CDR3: CASSQPQETQYF; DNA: TGTGCCAGCAGCCAGCCGCAAGAGACCCAGTACTTC
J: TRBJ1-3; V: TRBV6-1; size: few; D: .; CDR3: CASSSTGYGNTIYF; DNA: TGTGCCAGCAGCTCAACAGGGTACGGAAACACCATATATTTT
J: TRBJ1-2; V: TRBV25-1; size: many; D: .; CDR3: CASSQDRPHGYTF; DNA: TGTGCCAGCAGTCAGGACAGACCCCATGGCTACACCTTC
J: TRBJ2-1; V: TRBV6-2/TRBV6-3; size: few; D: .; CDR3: CASVRDGAYNEQFF; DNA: TGTGCCAGCGTAAGGGATGGGGCCTACAATGAGCAGTTCTTC
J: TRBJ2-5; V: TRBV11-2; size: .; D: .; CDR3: CASSLDGTYQETQYF; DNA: TGTGCCAGCAGCTTAGACGGGACATACCAAGAGACCCAGTACTTC
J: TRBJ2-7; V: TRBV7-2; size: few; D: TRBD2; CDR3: CASSLTASGRRYEQYF; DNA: TGTGCCAGCAGCTTAACGGCTAGCGGGAGGAGGTACGAGCAGTACTTC
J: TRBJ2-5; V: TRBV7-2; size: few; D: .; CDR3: CASSLVGSQGETQYF; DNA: TGTGCCAGCAGCTTAGTCGGGAGCCAAGGCGAGACCCAGTACTTC
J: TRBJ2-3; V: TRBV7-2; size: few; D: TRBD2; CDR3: CASSLIAGAITDTQYF; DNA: TGTGCCAGCAGCCTAATAGCGGGAGCCATAACAGATACGCAGTATTTT
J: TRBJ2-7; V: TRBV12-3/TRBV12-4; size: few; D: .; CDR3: CASSFSSPGHSPHEQYF; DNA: TGTGCCAGCAGTTTTTCTTCTCCGGGACATAGCCCCCACGAGCAGTACTTC
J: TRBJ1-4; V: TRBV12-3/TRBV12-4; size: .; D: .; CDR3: CASTKAGPNEKLFF; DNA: TGTGCCAGCACCAAGGCGGGTCCTAATGAAAAACTGTTTTTT
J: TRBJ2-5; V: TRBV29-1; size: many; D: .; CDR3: CSVEDLGARERPSSETQYF; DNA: TGCAGCGTTGAAGATCTCGGGGCCAGGGAGCGGCCGTCGAGTGAGACCCAGTACTTC
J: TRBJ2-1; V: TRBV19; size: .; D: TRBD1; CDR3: CASSGHRQGAREQFF; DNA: TGTGCCAGTAGTGGCCACCGACAGGGGGCCCGGGAGCAGTTCTTC
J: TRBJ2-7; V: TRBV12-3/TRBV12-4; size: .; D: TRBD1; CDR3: CASSFYRDRLRSYEQYF; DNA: TGTGCCAGCAGTTTTTACCGGGACAGGCTCAGGTCCTACGAGCAGTACTTC
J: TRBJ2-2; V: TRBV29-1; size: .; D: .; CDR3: CSVGYDLLSGELFF; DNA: TGCAGCGTTGGGTATGACTTGTTGTCTGGGGAGCTGTTTTTT
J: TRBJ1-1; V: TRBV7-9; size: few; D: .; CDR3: CASSHRGVLGTEAFF; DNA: TGTGCCAGCAGCCACCGGGGGGTTTTAGGCACTGAAGCTTTCTTT
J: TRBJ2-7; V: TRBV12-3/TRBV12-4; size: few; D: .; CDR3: CASSLVRGREQYF; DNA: TGTGCCAGCAGTTTAGTCCGGGGGCGGGAGCAGTACTTC
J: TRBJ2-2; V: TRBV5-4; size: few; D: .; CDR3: CASSSRQVTGELFF; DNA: TGTGCCAGCAGCTCCAGACAGGTGACCGGGGAGCTGTTTTTT
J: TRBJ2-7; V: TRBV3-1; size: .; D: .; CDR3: CASSQVNRVSYEQYF; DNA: TGTGCCAGCAGCCAAGTCAACAGGGTGTCCTACGAGCAGTACTTC
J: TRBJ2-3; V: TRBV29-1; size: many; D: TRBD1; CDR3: CSAGQGWISTDTQYF; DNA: TGCAGCGCAGGACAGGGGTGGATTAGCACAGATACGCAGTATTTT
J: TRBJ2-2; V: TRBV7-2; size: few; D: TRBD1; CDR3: CASSSSGQGGSGELFF; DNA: TGTGCCAGCAGCTCTTCGGGACAGGGGGGCTCCGGGGAGCTGTTTTTT
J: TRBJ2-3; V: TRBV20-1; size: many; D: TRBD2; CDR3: CSARSGLASGRDTQYF; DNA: TGCAGTGCTCGATCCGGACTAGCGTCGGGGCGTGACACGCAGTATTTT
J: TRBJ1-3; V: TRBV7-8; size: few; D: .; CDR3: CASSSSGGNTIYF; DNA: TGTGCCAGCAGTTCGAGCGGGGGAAACACCATATATTTT
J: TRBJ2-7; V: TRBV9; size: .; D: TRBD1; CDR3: CASSPGGLDYEQYF; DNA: TGTGCCAGCAGCCCAGGGGGTTTAGACTACGAGCAGTACTTC
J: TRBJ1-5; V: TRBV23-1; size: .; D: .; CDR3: CASSPLRDNQPQHF; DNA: TGCGCCAGCAGCCCTCTCCGGGACAATCAGCCCCAGCATTTT
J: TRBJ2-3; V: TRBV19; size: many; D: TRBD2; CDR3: CASNTLADTDTQYF; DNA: TGTGCCTCCAACACACTAGCGGACACAGATACGCAGTATTTT
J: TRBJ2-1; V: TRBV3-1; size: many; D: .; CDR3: CASSQSDEQFF; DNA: TGTGCCAGCAGCCAATCCGATGAGCAGTTCTTC
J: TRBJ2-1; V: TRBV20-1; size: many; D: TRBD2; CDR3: CSARVGLAGVVRNEQFF; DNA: TGCAGTGCTAGAGTGGGACTAGCGGGAGTTGTTCGTAATGAGCAGTTCTTC
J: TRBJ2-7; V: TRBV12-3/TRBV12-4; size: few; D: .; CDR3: CASSGGLASYEQYF; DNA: TGTGCCAGCAGTGGAGGACTCGCCTCCTACGAGCAGTACTTC
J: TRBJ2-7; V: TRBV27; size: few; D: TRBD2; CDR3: CASSSRLAPSYEQYF; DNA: TGTGCCAGCAGTTCCCGACTAGCGCCCTCCTACGAGCAGTACTTC
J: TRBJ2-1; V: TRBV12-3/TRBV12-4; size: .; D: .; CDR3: CASRSRRERTGNNYNEQFF; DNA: TGTGCCAGCAGATCTCGCAGGGAAAGGACGGGGAACAACTACAATGAGCAGTTCTTC
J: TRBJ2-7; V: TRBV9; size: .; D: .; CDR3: CASSVGASADYEQYF; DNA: TGTGCCAGCAGCGTAGGAGCTAGCGCGGACTACGAGCAGTACTTC
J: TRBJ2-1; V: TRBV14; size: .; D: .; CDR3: CASSHLGSVDNEQFF; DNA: TGTGCCAGCAGCCACCTAGGCAGCGTAGACAATGAGCAGTTCTTC
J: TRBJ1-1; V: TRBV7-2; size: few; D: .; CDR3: CASSRQGSTEAFF; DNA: TGTGCCAGCAGCCGTCAGGGTAGCACTGAAGCTTTCTTT
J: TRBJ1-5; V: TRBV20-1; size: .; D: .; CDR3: CSASAQYNQPQHF; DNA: TGCAGTGCTAGCGCTCAGTACAATCAGCCCCAGCATTTT
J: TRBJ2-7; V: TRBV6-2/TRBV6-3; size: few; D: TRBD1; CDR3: CASKRTGGDEQYF; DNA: TGTGCCAGCAAGCGGACAGGGGGCGACGAGCAGTACTTC